This TCR beta chain was identified during a study of T cell responses to AZD1222 COVID-19 vaccine. The assay was immunoSEQ multiplex PCR, and TCRdb's table has in-frame clones only and misses some. Among tens of thousands of clones listed, 90% were seen once. V was clipped by 0 bases and J by 11 bases, with 17 bases between them. Germline values: CDR1 SGHTA, CDR2 FQGNSA. The CDR3 extends over 14 amino acids. The receptor was derived from an adult in good health. Sample: peripheral blood, taken on day 0 of AZD1222 vaccination. This chain uses TRBV7-2 with TRBJ2-7, with D uncertain. The CDR3 sequence is CASSLAPTARVEYF. The CDR3 coding sequence is TGTGCCAGCAGCTTAGCCCCGACGGCAAGGGTTGAGTACTTC.